The source of this T cell receptor beta chain is a study of CD8 T cells in Susac syndrome. Background on the study: Susac syndrome patients were untreated, on corticosteroids with some adding intravenous immunoglobulin, or on intravenous immunoglobulin only. Findings and caveats of the study: When the CD4+ T cell repertoires of patients with Susac syndrome were examined, they did not show any clonal expansion.

With random hexamers, reverse transcription was performed on about 0.5 to 1 ug of RNA. The TCR beta CDR3 was amplified by immunoSEQ multiplex PCR across 54 Vbeta, 13 Jbeta. TCRdb independently ran MiXCR on the immunoSEQ multiplex PCR reads; one entry per CDR3 protein. This table has hundreds of thousands of distinct CDR3 sequences, about 95% appearing once. Sequencing of TCR beta drew on CD8+ and CD4+ T cells from blood. The V end was cut by 6 bases, the J end by 3 bases, with 17 bases between. The germline gives CDR1 SNHLY, CDR2 FYNNEI. This CDR3 has 15 residues. Turning to this clonotype: Its target is unknown.

This rearrangement joins TRBV2 to TRBJ1-1; D gene ambiguous. The sequenced sample consisted of CD4+ T cells from PBMCs. This sequence originates from a human donor with Susac syndrome. CDR3 DNA sequence: TGTGCCAGCAGCCGATTCCGGGGTCGGGACACTGAAGCTTTCTTT. Protein product: CASSRFRGRDTEAFF.